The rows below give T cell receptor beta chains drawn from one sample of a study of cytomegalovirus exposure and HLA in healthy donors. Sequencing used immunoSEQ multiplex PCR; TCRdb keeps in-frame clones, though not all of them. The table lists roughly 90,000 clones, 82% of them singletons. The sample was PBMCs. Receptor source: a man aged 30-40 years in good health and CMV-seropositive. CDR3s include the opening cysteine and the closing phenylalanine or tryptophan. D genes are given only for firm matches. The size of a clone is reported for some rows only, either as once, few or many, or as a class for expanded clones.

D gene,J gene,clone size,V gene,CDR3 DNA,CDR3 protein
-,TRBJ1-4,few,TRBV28,TGTGCCAGCAGTCCTCCGAAGGCGGGTCATGAAAAACTGTTTTTT,CASSPPKAGHEKLFF
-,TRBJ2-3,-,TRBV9,TGTGCCAGCAGCGTAGCAGCGGTCTCCACGGGCACAGATACGCAGTATTTT,CASSVAAVSTGTDTQYF
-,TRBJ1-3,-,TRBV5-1,TGCGCCAGCAGCACCGGTCCAGGGATCTCTGGAAACACCATATATTTT,CASSTGPGISGNTIYF
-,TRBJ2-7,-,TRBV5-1,TGCGCCAGCAGCCCAGACTACTACGAGCAGTACTTC,CASSPDYYEQYF
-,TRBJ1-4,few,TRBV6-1,TGTGCCAGCAGTGACGTCCGAGAACTTAATGAAAAACTGTTTTTT,CASSDVRELNEKLFF
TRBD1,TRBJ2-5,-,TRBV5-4,TGTGCCAGCAGCTTAGGGACAGGGAAAGAGACCCAGTACTTC,CASSLGTGKETQYF
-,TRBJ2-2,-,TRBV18,TGTGCCAGCTCACCCAATACACCGAACACCGGGGAGCTGTTTTTT,CASSPNTPNTGELFF
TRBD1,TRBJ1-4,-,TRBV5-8,TGTGCCAGCACCCTGGCGACGACAGGGGGTGAAAAACTGTTTTTT,CASTLATTGGEKLFF
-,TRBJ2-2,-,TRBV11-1,TGTGCCAGCAGCTACATAGCCACCGGGGAGCTGTTTTTT,CASSYIATGELFF
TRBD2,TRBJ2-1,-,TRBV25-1,TGTGCCAGCAGTGAATTATCAGCGGGAGGTATCAATGAGCAGTTCTTC,CASSELSAGGINEQFF
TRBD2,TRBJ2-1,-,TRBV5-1,TGCGCCAGCAGCTTTGGACACGAACCTAGCGGCTCTTCCTACAATGAGCAGTTCTTC,CASSFGHEPSGSSYNEQFF